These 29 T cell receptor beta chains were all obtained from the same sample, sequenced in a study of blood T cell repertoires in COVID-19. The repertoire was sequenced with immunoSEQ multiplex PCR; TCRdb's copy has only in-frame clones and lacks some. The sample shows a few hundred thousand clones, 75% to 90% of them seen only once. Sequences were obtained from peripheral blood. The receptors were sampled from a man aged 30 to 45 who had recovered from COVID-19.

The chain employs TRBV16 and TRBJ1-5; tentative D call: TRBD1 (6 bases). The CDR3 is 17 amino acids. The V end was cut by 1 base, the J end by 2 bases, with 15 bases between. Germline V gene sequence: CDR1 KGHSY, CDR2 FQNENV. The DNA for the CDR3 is TGTGCCAGCAGCCAATTAGTCAAGGGGGGGGGCAATCAGCCCCAGCATTTT. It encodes CASSQLVKGGGNQPQHF.

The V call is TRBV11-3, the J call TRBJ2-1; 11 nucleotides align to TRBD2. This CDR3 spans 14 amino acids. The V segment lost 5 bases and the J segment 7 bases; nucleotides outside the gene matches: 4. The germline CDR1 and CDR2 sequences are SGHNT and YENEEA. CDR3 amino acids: CASSILAGVNEQFF. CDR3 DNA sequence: TGTGCCAGCAGCATACTAGCGGGGGTAAATGAGCAGTTCTTC.

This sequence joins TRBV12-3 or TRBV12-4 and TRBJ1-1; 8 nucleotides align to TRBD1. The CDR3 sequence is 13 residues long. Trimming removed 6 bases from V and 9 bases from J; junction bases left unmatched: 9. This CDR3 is CASSQKDRAQAFF. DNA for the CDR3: TGTGCCAGCAGCCAGAAGGACAGGGCCCAAGCTTTCTTT.

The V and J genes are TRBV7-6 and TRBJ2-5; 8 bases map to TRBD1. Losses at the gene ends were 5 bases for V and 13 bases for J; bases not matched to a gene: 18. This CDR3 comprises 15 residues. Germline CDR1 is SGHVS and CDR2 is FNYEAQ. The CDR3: CASSGTGTGPDQAYF. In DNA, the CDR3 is TGTGCCAGCAGCGGTACCGGGACAGGACCAGATCAAGCGTACTTC.

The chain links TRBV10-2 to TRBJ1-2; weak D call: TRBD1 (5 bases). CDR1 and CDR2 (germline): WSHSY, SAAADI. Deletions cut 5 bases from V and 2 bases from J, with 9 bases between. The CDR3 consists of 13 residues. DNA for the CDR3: TGCGCCAGCAGTTATGACAGAAACTATGGCTACACCTTC. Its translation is CASSYDRNYGYTF.

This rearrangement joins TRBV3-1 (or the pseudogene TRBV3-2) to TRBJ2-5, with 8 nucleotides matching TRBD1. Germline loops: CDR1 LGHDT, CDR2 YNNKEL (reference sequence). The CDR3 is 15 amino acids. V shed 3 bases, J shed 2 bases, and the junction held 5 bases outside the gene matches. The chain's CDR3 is CASSQVTGGQETQYF. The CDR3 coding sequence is TGTGCCAGCAGCCAGGTAACAGGGGGTCAAGAGACCCAGTACTTC.

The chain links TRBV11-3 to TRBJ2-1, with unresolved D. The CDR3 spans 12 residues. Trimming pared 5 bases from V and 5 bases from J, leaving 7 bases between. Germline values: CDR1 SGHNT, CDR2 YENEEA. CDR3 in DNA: TGTGCCAGCAGCCGCGAGGACAATGAGCAGTTCTTC. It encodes CASSREDNEQFF.

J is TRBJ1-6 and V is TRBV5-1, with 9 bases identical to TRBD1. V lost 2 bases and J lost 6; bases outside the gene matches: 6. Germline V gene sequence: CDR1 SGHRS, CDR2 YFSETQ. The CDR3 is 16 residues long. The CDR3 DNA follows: TGCGCCAGCAGCTTTGGGACAGGGAGTCGTAATTCACCCCTCCACTTT. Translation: CASSFGTGSRNSPLHF. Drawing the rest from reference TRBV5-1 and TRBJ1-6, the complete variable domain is KAGVTQTPRYLIKTRGQQVTLSCSPISGHRSVSWYQQTPGQGLQFLFEYFSETQRNKGNFPGRFSGRQFSNSRSEMNVSTLELGDSALYLCASSFGTGSRNSPLHFGNGTRLTVT.

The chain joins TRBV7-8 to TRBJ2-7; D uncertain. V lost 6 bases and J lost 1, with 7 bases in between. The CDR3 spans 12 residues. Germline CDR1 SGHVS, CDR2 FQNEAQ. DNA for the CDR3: TGTGCCAGCAGTTTCACTTCCTACGAGCAGTACTTC. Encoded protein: CASSFTSYEQYF.

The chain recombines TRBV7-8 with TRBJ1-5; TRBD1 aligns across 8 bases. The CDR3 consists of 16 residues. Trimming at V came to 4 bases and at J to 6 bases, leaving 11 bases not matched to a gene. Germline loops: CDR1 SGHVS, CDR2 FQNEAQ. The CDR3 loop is CASSSTGVPIGQPQHF. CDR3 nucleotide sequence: TGTGCCAGCAGCTCGACAGGGGTCCCTATCGGTCAGCCCCAGCATTTT.

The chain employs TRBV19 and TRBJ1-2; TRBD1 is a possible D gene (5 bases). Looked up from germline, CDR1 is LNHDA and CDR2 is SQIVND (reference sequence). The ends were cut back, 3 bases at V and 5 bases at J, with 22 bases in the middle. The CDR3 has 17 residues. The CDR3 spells CASSIRWGSSLTYGYTF. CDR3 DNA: TGTGCCAGTAGTATCCGGTGGGGCAGCTCACTGACGTATGGCTACACCTTC. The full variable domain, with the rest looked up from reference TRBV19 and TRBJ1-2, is DGGITQSPKYLFRKEGQNVTLSCEQNLNHDAMYWYRQDPGQGLRLIYYSQIVNDFQKGDIAEGYSVSREKKESFPLTVTSAQKNPTAFYLCASSIRWGSSLTYGYTFGSGTRLTVV.

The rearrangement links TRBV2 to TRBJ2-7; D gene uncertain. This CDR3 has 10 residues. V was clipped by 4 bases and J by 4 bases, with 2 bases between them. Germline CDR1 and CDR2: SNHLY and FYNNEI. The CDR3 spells CASSAYEQYF. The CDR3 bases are TGTGCCAGCAGTGCGTACGAGCAGTACTTC.

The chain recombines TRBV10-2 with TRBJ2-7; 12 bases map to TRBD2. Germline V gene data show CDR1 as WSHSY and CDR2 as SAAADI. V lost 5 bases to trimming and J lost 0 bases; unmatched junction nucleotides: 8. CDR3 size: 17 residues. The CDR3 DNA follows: TGCGCCAGCAGTTATCCGGGACTAGCGGGTTCCTCCTACGAGCAGTACTTC. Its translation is CASSYPGLAGSSYEQYF.

CDR3 residues: CASSPGGGVAYEQYF. The DNA for the CDR3 is TGTGCCAGCTCACCAGGTGGGGGGGTGGCCTACGAGCAGTACTTC. This rearrangement joins TRBV18 to TRBJ2-7, with 7 bases identical to TRBD2. This CDR3 region has 15 residues. CDR1 and CDR2 from the germline V gene are KGHSH and LQKENI. Losses at the gene ends were 2 bases for V and 2 bases for J; bases not matched to a gene: 6.

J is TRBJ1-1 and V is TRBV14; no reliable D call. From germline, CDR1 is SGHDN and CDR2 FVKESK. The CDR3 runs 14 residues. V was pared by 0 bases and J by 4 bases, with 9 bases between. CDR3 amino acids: CASSQDQVGTEAFF. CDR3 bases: TGTGCCAGCAGCCAAGACCAGGTTGGCACTGAAGCTTTCTTT.

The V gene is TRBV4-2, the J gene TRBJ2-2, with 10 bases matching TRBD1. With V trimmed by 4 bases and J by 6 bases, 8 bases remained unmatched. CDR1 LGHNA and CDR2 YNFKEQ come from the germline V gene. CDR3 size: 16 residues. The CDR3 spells CASSPTGGPQSGELFF. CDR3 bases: TGTGCCAGCAGCCCGACAGGGGGCCCTCAGTCCGGGGAGCTGTTTTTT.

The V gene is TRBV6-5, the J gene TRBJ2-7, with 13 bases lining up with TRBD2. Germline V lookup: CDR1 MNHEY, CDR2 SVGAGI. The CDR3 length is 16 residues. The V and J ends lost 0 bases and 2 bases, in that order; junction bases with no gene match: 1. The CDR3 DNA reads TGTGCCAGCAGTTACTCGGGGACTAGCGGGGCCTACGAGCAGTACTTC. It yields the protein CASSYSGTSGAYEQYF.

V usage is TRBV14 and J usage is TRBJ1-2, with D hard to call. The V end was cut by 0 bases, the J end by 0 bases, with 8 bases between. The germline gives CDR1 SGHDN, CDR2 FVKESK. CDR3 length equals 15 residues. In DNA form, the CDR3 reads TGTGCCAGCAGCCAAGATGTAGAAGCTAACTATGGCTACACCTTC. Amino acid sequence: CASSQDVEANYGYTF.

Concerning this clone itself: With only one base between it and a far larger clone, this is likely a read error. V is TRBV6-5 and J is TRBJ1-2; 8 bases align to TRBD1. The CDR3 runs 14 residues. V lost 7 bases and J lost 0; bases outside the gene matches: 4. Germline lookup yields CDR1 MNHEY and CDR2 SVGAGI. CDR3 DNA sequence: TGTGCCAGCACCTTGACAGGGGCTAACTATGGCTACACCTTC. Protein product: CASTLTGANYGYTF.

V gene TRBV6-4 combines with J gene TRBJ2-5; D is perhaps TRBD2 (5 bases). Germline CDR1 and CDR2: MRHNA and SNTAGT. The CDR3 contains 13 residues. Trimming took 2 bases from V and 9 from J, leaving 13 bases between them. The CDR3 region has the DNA TGTGCCAGCAGTGACGACGGCCACGGGGCCCAGTACTTC. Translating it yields CASSDDGHGAQYF.

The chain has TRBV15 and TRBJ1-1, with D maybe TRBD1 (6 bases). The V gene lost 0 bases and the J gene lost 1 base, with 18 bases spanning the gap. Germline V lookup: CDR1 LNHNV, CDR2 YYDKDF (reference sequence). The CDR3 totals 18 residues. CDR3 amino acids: CATSRDRGRDLGNTEAFF. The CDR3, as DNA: TGTGCCACCAGCAGAGATAGGGGGAGGGACCTGGGGAACACTGAAGCTTTCTTT. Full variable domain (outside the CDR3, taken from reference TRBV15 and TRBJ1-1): DAMVIQNPRYQVTQFGKPVTLSCSQTLNHNVMYWYQQKSSQAPKLLFHYYDKDFNNEADTPDNFQSRRPNTSFCFLDIRSPGLGDTAMYLCATSRDRGRDLGNTEAFFGQGTRLTVV.

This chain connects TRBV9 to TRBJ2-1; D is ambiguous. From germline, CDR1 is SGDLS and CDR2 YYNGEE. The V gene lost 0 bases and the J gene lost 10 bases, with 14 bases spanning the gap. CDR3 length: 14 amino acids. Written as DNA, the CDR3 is TGTGCCAGCAGCGTAGACCCGTATGCGGCGGAGCAGTTCTTC. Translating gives CASSVDPYAAEQFF.

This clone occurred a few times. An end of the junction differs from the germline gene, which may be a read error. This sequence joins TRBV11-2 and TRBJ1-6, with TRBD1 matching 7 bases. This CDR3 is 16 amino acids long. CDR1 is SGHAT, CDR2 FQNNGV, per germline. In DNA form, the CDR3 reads TGTGCCAGCAGCTTAGGTCAGGGGGTGTATAGTTCACCCCTCCACTTT. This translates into CASSLGQGVYSSPLHF.

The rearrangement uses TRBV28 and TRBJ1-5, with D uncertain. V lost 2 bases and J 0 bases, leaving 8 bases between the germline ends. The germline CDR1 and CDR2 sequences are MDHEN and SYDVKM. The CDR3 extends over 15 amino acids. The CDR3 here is CASSLTAYSNQPQHF. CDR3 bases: TGTGCCAGCAGTTTAACAGCCTATAGCAATCAGCCCCAGCATTTT.

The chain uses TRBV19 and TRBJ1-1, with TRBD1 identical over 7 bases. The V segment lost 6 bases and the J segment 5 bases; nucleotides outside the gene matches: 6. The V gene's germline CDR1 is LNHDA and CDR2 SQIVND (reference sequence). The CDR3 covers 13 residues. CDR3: CASRSQGTTEAFF. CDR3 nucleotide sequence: TGTGCCAGTAGATCACAGGGGACTACTGAAGCTTTCTTT.

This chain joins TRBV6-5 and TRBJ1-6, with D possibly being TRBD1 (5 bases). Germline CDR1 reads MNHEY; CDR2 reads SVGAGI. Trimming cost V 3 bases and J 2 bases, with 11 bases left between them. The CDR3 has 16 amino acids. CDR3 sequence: CASSYGGGTYNSPLHF. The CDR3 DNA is TGTGCCAGCAGTTATGGGGGAGGCACCTATAATTCACCCCTCCACTTT.

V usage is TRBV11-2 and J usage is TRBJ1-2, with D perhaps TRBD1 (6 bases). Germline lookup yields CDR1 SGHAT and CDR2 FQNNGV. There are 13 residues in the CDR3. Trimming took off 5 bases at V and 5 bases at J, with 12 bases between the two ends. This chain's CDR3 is CASSPGQTYGYTF. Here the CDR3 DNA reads TGTGCCAGCAGCCCAGGACAGACGTATGGCTACACCTTC.

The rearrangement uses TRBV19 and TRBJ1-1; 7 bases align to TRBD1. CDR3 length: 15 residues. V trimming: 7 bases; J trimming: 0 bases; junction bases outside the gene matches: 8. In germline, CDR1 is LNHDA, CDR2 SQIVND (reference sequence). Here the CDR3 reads CASITPGTVNTEAFF. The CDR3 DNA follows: TGTGCCAGTATAACCCCCGGGACAGTGAACACTGAAGCTTTCTTT. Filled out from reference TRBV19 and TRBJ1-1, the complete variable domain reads DGGITQSPKYLFRKEGQNVTLSCEQNLNHDAMYWYRQDPGQGLRLIYYSQIVNDFQKGDIAEGYSVSREKKESFPLTVTSAQKNPTAFYLCASITPGTVNTEAFFGQGTRLTVV.

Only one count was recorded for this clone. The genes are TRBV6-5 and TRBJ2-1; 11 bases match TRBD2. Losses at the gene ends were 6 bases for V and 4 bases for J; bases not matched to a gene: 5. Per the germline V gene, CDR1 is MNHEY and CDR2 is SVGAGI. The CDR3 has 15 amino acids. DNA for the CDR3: TGTGCCAGCAGGCTAGCGGGGGGCTCTTACAATGAGCAGTTCTTC. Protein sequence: CASRLAGGSYNEQFF.